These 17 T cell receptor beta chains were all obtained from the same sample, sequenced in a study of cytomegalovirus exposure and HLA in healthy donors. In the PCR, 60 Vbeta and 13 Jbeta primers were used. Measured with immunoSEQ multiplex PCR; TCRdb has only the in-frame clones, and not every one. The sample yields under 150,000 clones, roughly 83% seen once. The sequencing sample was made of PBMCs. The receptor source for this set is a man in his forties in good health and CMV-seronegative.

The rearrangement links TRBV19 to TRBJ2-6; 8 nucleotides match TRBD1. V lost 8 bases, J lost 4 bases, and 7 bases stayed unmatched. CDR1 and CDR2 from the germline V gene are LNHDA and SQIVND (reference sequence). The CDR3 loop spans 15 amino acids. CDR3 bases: TGTGCCAGTCAATATCAGGGGGCCGGGGCCAACGTCCTGACTTTC. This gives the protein CASQYQGAGANVLTF.

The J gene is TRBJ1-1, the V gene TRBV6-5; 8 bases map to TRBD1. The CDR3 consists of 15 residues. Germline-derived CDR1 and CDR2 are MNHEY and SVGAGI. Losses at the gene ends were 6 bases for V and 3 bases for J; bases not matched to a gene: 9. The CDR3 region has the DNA TGTGCCAGCAGATCTCGTGACAGGGGTGACACTGAAGCTTTCTTT. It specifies CASRSRDRGDTEAFF.

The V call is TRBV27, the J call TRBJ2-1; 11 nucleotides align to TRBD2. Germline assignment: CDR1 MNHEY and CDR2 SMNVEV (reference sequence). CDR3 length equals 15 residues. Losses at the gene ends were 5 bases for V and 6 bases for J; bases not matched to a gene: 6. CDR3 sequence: CASSVGTSGLNEQFF. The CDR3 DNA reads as TGTGCCAGCAGTGTCGGGACTAGCGGCCTCAATGAGCAGTTCTTC.

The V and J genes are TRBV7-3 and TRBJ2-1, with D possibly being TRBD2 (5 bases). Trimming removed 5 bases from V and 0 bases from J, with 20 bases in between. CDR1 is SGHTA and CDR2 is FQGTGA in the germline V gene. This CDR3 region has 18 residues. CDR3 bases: TGTGCCAGCAGCCCTACCGGAGTAGCGACACCCTCCTACAATGAGCAGTTCTTC. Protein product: CASSPTGVATPSYNEQFF.

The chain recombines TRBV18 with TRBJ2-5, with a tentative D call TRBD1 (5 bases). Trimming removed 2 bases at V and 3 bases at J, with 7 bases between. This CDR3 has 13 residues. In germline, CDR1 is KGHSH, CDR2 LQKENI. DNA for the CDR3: TGTGCCAGCTCACCAATCAGGGAAGAGACCCAGTACTTC. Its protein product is CASSPIREETQYF.

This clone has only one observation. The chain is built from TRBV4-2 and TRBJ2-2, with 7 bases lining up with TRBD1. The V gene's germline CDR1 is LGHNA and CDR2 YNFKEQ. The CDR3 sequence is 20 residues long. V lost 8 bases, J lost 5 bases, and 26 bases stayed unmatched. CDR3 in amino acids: CASERKTGLSEGWGTGELFF. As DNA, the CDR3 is TGTGCCAGCGAACGTAAGACAGGGCTAAGTGAAGGATGGGGAACCGGGGAGCTGTTTTTT.

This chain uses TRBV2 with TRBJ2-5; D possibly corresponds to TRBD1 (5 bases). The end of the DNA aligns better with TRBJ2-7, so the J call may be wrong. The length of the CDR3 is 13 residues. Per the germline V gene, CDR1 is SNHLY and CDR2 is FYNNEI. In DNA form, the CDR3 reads TGTGCCAGCAGTTTCGGTGGGGCATACGAGCAGTACTTC. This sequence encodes CASSFGGAYEQYF.

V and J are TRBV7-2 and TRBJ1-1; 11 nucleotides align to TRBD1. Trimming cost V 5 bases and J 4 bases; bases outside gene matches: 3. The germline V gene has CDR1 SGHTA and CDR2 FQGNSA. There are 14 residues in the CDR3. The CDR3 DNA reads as TGTGCCAGCAGCGCCGGGACAGGGGGCACTGAAGCTTTCTTT. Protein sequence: CASSAGTGGTEAFF. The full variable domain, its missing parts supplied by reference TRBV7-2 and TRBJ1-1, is GAGVSQSPSNKVTEKGKDVELRCDPISGHTALYWYRQSLGQGLEFLIYFQGNSAPDKSGLPSDRFSAERTGGSVSTLTIQRTQQEDSAVYLCASSAGTGGTEAFFGQGTRLTVV.

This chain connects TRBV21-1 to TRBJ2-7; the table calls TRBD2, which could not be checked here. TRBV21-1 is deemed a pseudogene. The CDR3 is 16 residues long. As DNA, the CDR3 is TGTGCCAGCAGCAAAATGAAGGAGCGGGAGGTCTACGAGCAGTACTTC. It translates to CASSKMKEREVYEQYF.

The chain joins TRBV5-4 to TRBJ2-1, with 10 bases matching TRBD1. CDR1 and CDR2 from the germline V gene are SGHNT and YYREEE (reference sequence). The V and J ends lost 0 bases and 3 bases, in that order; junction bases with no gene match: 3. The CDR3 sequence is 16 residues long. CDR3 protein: CASSLAGTGVYNEQFF. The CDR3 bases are TGTGCCAGCAGCTTGGCGGGGACAGGGGTCTACAATGAGCAGTTCTTC.

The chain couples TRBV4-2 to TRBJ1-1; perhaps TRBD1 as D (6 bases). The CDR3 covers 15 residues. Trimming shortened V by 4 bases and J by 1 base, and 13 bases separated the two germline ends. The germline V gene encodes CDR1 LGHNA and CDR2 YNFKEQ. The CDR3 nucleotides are TGTGCCAGCAGCCGATCACGGACAGAGAACACTGAAGCTTTCTTT. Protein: CASSRSRTENTEAFF.

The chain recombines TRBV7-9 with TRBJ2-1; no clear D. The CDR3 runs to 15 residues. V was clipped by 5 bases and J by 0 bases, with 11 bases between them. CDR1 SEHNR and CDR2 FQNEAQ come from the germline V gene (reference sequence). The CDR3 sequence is CASSTQDHSYNEQFF. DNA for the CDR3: TGTGCCAGCAGCACTCAGGATCACTCCTACAATGAGCAGTTCTTC.

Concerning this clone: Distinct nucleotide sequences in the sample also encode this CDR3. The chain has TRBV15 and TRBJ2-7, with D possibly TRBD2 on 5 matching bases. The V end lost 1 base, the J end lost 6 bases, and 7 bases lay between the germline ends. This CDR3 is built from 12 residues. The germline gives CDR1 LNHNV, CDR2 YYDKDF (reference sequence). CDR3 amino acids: CATSRVGGEQYF. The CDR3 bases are TGTGCCACCAGCAGAGTAGGAGGCGAGCAGTACTTC.

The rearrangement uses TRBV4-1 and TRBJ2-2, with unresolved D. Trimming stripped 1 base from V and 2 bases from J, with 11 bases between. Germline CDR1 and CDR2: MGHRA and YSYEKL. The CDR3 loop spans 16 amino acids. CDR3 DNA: TGCGCCAGCAGCCAAGTAGCCACTCGTAACACCGGGGAGCTGTTTTTT. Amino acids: CASSQVATRNTGELFF.

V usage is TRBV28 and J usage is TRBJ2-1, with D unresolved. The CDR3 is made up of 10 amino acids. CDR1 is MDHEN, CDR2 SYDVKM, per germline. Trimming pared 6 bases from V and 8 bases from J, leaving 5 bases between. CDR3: CASSHYEQFF. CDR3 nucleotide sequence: TGTGCCAGCAGCCACTATGAGCAGTTCTTC. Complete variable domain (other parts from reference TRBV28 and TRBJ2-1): DVKVTQSSRYLVKRTGEKVFLECVQDMDHENMFWYRQDPGLGLRLIYFSYDVKMKEKGDIPEGYSVSREKKERFSLILESASTNQTSMYLCASSHYEQFFGPGTRLTVL.

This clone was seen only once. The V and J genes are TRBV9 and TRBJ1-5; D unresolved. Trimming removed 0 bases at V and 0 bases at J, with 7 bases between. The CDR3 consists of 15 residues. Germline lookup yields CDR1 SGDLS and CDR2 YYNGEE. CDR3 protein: CASSVGGVSNQPQHF. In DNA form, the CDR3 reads TGTGCCAGCAGCGTAGGAGGTGTTAGCAATCAGCCCCAGCATTTT. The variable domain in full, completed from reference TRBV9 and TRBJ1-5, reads DSGVTQTPKHLITATGQRVTLRCSPRSGDLSVYWYQQSLDQGLQFLIQYYNGEERAKGNILERFSAQQFPDLHSELNLSSLELGDSALYFCASSVGGVSNQPQHFGDGTRLSIL.

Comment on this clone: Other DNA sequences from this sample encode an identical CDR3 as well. The DNA for the CDR3 is TGTGCCAGCAGCTTGCGGGGGAACCAAGAGACCCAGTACTTC. This codes for CASSLRGNQETQYF. J is TRBJ2-5 and V is TRBV5-4, with D possibly TRBD2 on 6 matching bases. The length of the CDR3 is 14 residues. V shed 1 base and J shed 0 bases, with 7 bases lying between them. The germline V gene has CDR1 SGHNT and CDR2 YYREEE (reference sequence).